The rows below give T cell receptor beta chains drawn from one sample of a study of Graves' ophthalmopathy and Graves' hyperthyroidism. Each CDR3 protein is one row after TCRdb ran MiXCR on the multiplex PCR reads. This table holds a few hundred thousand distinct CDR3 sequences, 17% found once. Sequenced: peripheral blood. These receptors originate from an adult woman with stable Graves' hyperthyroidism. The CDR3 runs from the conserved cysteine through the conserved F or W.

J gene,V gene,CDR3 protein
TRBJ2-2,TRBV7-3,CASSGLAGAGELFF
TRBJ2-7,TRBV29-1,CSARSFERPGEQYF
TRBJ1-1,TRBV4-1,CASSHRDGLNTEAFF
TRBJ1-6,TRBV20-1,CSALGRSNSPLHF
TRBJ2-5,TRBV28,CASTRTSGRARNDETQYF
TRBJ2-3,TRBV12-3/TRBV12-4,CASSLRVAGVTDTQYF
TRBJ2-7,TRBV6-5,CASRAGQVTYEQYF
TRBJ2-7,TRBV27,CASSLSRPPRGSYEQYF
TRBJ2-4,TRBV6-1,CASSERGQAHRYIKYF
TRBJ2-7,TRBV9,CASSAGTGFSYEQYF
TRBJ2-3,TRBV30,CAGTSTDTQYF
TRBJ1-2,TRBV11-2,CASSYSSRGNYGYTF
TRBJ1-5,TRBV6-2/TRBV6-3,CASSYSMTRRQPQHF
TRBJ2-7,TRBV11-2,CASTLTGAYEQYF
TRBJ1-1,TRBV15,CATSRGAGRGNTEAFF
TRBJ1-2,TRBV2,CANSDWSTNGYTF
TRBJ2-7,TRBV28,CASSWSGTGGSEQYF